This T cell receptor (beta chain) stems from a study of neoadjuvant anti-PD-1 for oral cavity cancer. Described time point: after neoadjuvant nivolumab, at surgical resection. Tumor libraries mostly used 4 to 5 ug genomic DNA, two replicates each. Profiling relied on immunoSEQ multiplex PCR, and the TCRdb table lists in-frame clones only, not all of them. The sample has approximately 23,000 clones, under 45% seen once. This CDR3 contains 14 residues. The germline gives CDR1 MNHEY, CDR2 SVGAGI. V shed 4 bases and J 14 bases; nucleotides not matched to a gene: 8. The origin of this receptor is a person between 40 and 79 years old with oral cavity squamous cell carcinoma. Material: tumor tissue, obtained after nivolumab (anti-PD-1) treatment. The V and J genes are TRBV6-5 and TRBJ1-6; 10 nucleotides line up with TRBD1. CDR3 DNA: TGTGCCAGCAGTTTGGGACAGGGGTACCCAACCCTCCACTTT. Translating gives CASSLGQGYPTLHF.